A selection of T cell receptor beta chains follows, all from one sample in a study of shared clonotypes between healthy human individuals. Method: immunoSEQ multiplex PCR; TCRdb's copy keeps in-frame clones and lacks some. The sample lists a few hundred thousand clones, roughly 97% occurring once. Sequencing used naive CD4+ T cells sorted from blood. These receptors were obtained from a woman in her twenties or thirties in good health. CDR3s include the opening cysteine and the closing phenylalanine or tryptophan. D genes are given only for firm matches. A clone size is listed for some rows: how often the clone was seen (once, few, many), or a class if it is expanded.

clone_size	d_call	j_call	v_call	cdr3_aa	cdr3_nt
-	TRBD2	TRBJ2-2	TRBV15	CATSRESSGRTGELFF	TGTGCCACCAGCAGAGAGTCTAGCGGGAGAACCGGGGAGCTGTTTTTT
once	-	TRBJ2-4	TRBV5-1	CASSNFKEGGNIQYF	TGCGCCAGCAGCAATTTTAAGGAGGGCGGGAACATTCAGTACTTC
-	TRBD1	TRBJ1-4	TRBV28	CASSRDRATNEKLFF	TGTGCCAGCAGCCGAGACAGGGCAACTAATGAAAAACTGTTTTTT
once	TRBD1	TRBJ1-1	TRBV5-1	CASSPDRWNTEAFF	TGCGCCAGCAGCCCGGACAGGTGGAACACTGAAGCTTTCTTT
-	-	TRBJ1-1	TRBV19	CASREGWTEAFF	TGTGCCAGTAGGGAGGGGTGGACTGAAGCCTTCTTT
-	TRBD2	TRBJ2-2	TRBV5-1	CASTTVAGGTGELFF	TGCGCCAGCACGACCGTAGCGGGGGGCACCGGGGAGCTGTTTTTT
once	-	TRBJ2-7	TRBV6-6	CASSYTGAGSYEQYF	TGTGCCAGCAGTTACACCGGGGCGGGTTCCTACGAGCAGTACTTC
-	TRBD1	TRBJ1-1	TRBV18	CASSPNGQDFEAFF	TGTGCCAGCTCACCGAACGGACAGGACTTTGAAGCTTTCTTT
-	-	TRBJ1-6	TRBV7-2	CASTRGGYNSPLHF	TGTGCCAGCACCAGAGGGGGGTATAATTCACCCCTCCACTTT
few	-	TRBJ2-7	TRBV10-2	CASREGGTYEQYF	TGCGCCAGCAGGGAGGGGGGCACCTACGAGCAGTACTTC
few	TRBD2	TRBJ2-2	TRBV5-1	CASRLADTGELFF	TGCGCCAGCAGACTAGCGGACACCGGGGAGCTGTTTTTT
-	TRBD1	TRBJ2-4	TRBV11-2	CASSLDFGQGTKNIQYF	TGTGCCAGCAGCTTAGACTTCGGACAGGGTACCAAAAACATTCAGTACTTC
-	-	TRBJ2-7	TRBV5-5	CASSFETVYEQYF	TGTGCCAGCAGCTTTGAGACTGTCTACGAGCAGTACTTC
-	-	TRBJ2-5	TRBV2	CASTKDYSGTQYF	TGTGCCAGCACCAAGGACTACTCGGGGACCCAGTACTTC
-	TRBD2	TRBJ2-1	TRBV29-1	CSVETSGSYNEQFF	TGCAGCGTTGAAACTAGCGGGAGCTACAATGAGCAGTTCTTC
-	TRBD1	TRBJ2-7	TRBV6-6	CASSYLPTGAYEQYF	TGTGCCAGCAGTTACCTGCCGACAGGGGCCTACGAGCAGTACTTC
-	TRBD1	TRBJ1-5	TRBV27	CASSLKGADQPQHF	TGTGCCAGCAGTTTAAAGGGGGCGGATCAGCCCCAGCATTTT
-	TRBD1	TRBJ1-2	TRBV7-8	CASSLTGVMYGYTF	TGTGCCAGCAGCTTAACAGGGGTCATGTATGGCTACACCTTC
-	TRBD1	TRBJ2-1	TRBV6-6	CASHRDRGYNEQFF	TGTGCCAGCCACCGGGACAGGGGCTACAATGAGCAGTTCTTC
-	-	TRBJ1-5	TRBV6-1	CASSEASPPFFVPQHF	TGTGCCAGCAGTGAAGCATCTCCCCCGTTTTTTGTTCCCCAGCATTTT
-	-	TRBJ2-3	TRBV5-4	CASSSGGTDTQYF	TGTGCCAGCAGTTCGGGGGGCACAGATACGCAGTATTTT
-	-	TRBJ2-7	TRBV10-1	CASSESITYEQYF	TGCGCCAGCAGTGAGTCGATCACTTACGAGCAGTACTTC
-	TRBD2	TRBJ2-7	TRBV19	CASSPDGAGAAYEQYF	TGTGCCAGTAGCCCAGACGGGGCGGGAGCAGCCTACGAGCAGTACTTC
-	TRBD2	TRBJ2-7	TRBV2	CASSEPGLAKYEQYF	TGTGCCAGCAGTGAACCGGGACTAGCGAAATACGAGCAGTACTTC
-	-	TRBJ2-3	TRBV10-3	CAIRSVGEDTQYF	TGTGCCATCAGATCGGTGGGGGAGGATACGCAGTATTTT
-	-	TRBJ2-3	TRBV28	CASTIAQSTDTQYF	TGTGCCAGCACCATTGCGCAGAGCACAGATACGCAGTATTTT
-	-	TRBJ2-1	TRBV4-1	CASSPLGGGNEQFF	TGCGCCAGCAGCCCACTAGGGGGGGGGAATGAGCAGTTCTTC
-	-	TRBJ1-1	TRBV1	CTSRGGQFGNTEAFF	TGCACCAGCAGGGGCGGACAGTTCGGGAACACTGAAGCTTTCTTT
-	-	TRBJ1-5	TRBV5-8	CASSTGLQPQHF	TGTGCCAGCAGCACAGGGCTGCAGCCCCAGCATTTT
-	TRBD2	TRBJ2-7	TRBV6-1	CASGTSGIYEQYF	TGTGCCTCAGGGACTAGCGGGATTTACGAGCAGTACTTC
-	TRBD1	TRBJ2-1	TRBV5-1	CASSSGTVSYNEQFF	TGCGCCAGCAGCTCCGGGACAGTTTCCTACAATGAGCAGTTCTTC
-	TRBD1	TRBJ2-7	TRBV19	CASSVTLRDRPNEQYF	TGTGCCAGTAGTGTGACTCTCCGGGACAGGCCCAACGAGCAGTACTTC
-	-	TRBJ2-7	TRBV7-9	CASSLASSYEQYF	TGTGCCAGCAGCTTAGCAAGCTCCTACGAGCAGTACTTC
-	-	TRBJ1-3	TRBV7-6	CASSQGNTIYF	TGTGCCAGCAGTCAGGGAAACACCATATATTTT
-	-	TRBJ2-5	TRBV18	CASSVAEETQYF	TGTGCCAGCTCCGTCGCAGAGGAGACCCAGTACTTC
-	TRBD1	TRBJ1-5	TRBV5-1	CASSLDGQVQNQPQHF	TGCGCCAGCAGCTTGGATGGACAGGTCCAAAATCAGCCCCAGCATTTT
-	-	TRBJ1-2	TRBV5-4	CASETGVYYGYTF	TGTGCCAGCGAGACAGGAGTCTATTATGGCTACACCTTC
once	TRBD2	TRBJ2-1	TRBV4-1	CASSHPSSGLTSSYNEQFF	TGCGCCAGCAGCCACCCTTCTAGCGGGCTTACTAGCTCCTACAATGAGCAGTTCTTC
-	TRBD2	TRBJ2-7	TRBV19	CASRAGEGISYEQYF	TGTGCCAGTAGGGCGGGGGAGGGCATATCCTACGAGCAGTACTTC
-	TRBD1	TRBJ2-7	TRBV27	CASSLSFLGHRGYEQYF	TGTGCCAGCAGTTTATCTTTCCTGGGACACAGGGGCTACGAGCAGTACTTC
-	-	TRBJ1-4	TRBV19	CASSSEVGEKLFF	TGTGCCAGTAGCTCAGAGGTCGGCGAAAAACTGTTTTTT
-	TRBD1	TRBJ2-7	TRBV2	CASFGTVPTEQYF	TGTGCCAGCTTTGGGACAGTGCCAACGGAGCAGTACTTC
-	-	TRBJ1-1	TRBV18	CASSPSGDYTEAFF	TGTGCCAGCTCACCATCTGGCGACTACACTGAAGCTTTCTTT
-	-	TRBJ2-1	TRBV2	CASSELGLAYNEQFF	TGTGCCAGCAGTGAACTCGGACTCGCTTACAATGAGCAGTTCTTC
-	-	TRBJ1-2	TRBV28	CASSTGPSNYGYTF	TGTGCCAGCAGCACAGGGCCAAGTAACTATGGCTACACCTTC
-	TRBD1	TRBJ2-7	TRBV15	CATSRSGQGPSSYEQYF	TGTGCCACCAGCAGATCCGGACAGGGCCCGAGCTCCTACGAGCAGTACTTC
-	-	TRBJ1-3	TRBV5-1	CASSLTTGPSGNTIYF	TGCGCCAGCAGCTTGACGACAGGCCCCTCTGGAAACACCATATATTTT
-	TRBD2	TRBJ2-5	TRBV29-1	CSVTAAGILETQYF	TGCAGCGTGACGGCAGCGGGAATCTTGGAGACCCAGTACTTC
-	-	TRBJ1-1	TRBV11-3	CASSPGGGIREAFF	TGTGCCAGCAGCCCGGGGGGAGGGATTCGTGAAGCTTTCTTT
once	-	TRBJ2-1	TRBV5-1	CASSWDNNEQFF	TGCGCCAGCAGCTGGGACAACAATGAGCAGTTCTTC
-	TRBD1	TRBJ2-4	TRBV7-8	CASSPRTGKTKNIQYF	TGTGCCAGCAGCCCCCGGACAGGGAAGACCAAAAACATTCAGTACTTC